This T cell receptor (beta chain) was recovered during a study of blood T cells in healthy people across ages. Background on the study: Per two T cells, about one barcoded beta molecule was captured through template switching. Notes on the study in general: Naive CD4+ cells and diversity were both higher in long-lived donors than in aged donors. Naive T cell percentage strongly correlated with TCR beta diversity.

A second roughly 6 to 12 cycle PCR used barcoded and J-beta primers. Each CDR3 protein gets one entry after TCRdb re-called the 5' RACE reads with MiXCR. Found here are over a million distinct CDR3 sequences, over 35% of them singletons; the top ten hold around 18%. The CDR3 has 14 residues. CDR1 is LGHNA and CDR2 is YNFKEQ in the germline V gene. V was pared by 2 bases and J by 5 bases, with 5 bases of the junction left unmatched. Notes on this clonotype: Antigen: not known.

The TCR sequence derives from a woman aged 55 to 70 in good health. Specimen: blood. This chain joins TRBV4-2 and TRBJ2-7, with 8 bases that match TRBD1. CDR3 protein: CASSQRTGTHEQYF. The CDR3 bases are TGTGCCAGCAGCCAAAGGACAGGGACCCACGAGCAGTACTTC.